This is a list of T cell receptor beta chains from one sample in a study of neurological immune-mediated disorders. TCRdb redid the calling of the 5' RACE reads with MiXCR, one entry per CDR3 protein. The sample yields 65,000 to 80,000 distinct CDR3 sequences, about 5.1% seen once. The sample comprised PBMCs. Receptors were obtained from a woman between 65 and 79 years old with multiple sclerosis. The CDR3 runs from the conserved cysteine through the conserved F or W. The order of the fields is D gene, clone size, J gene, V gene, CDR3 protein, CDR3 DNA. The D gene is left open where the match is weak. Not every row has a clone size; where given, it reads once, few, many or a size class.

d_gene: -; abundance: -; j_gene: TRBJ1-4; v_gene: TRBV7-9; CDR3aa: CASSPTVQGEKLFF; CDR3nt: TGTGCCAGCAGCCCGACCGTCCAGGGTGAAAAACTGTTTTTT
d_gene: -; abundance: few; j_gene: TRBJ1-1; v_gene: TRBV20-1; CDR3aa: CSANTGKLNTEAFF; CDR3nt: TGCAGTGCCAATACGGGAAAGCTGAACACTGAAGCTTTCTTT
d_gene: -; abundance: -; j_gene: TRBJ2-1; v_gene: TRBV11-2; CDR3aa: CASSLLVTGNEQFF; CDR3nt: TGTGCCAGCAGCTTACTCGTGACAGGAAATGAGCAGTTCTTC
d_gene: -; abundance: many; j_gene: TRBJ2-3; v_gene: TRBV7-2; CDR3aa: CASSLVVQSPDTQYF; CDR3nt: TGTGCCAGCAGCTTAGTGGTTCAGTCTCCAGATACGCAGTATTTT
d_gene: TRBD1; abundance: many; j_gene: TRBJ2-5; v_gene: TRBV12-3/TRBV12-4; CDR3aa: CASSLRQGARETQYF; CDR3nt: TGTGCCAGCAGTTTAAGGCAGGGGGCTCGAGAGACCCAGTACTTC
d_gene: -; abundance: -; j_gene: TRBJ1-1; v_gene: TRBV7-6; CDR3aa: CASSKGTLNTEAFF; CDR3nt: TGTGCCAGCAGCAAAGGGACGTTGAACACTGAAGCTTTCTTT
d_gene: TRBD1; abundance: few; j_gene: TRBJ1-2; v_gene: TRBV13; CDR3aa: CASSWDRGHGYTF; CDR3nt: TGTGCCAGCAGTTGGGACAGGGGGCATGGCTACACCTTC
d_gene: TRBD1; abundance: many; j_gene: TRBJ2-1; v_gene: TRBV20-1; CDR3aa: CSAPGQGPYEQFF; CDR3nt: TGCAGTGCCCCGGGACAGGGTCCCTATGAGCAGTTCTTC
d_gene: -; abundance: many; j_gene: TRBJ2-1; v_gene: TRBV6-6; CDR3aa: CASSRENNEQFF; CDR3nt: TGTGCCAGCAGCAGGGAAAACAATGAGCAGTTCTTC
d_gene: -; abundance: many; j_gene: TRBJ2-6; v_gene: TRBV27; CDR3aa: CASSFTHLGANVLTF; CDR3nt: TGTGCCAGCAGTTTTACCCACTTGGGGGCCAACGTCCTGACTTTC
d_gene: -; abundance: -; j_gene: TRBJ1-5; v_gene: TRBV6-6; CDR3aa: CASSYSEGTGDQPQHF; CDR3nt: TGTGCCAGCAGTTACTCCGAGGGTACGGGGGATCAGCCCCAGCATTTT
d_gene: -; abundance: many; j_gene: TRBJ2-1; v_gene: TRBV18; CDR3aa: CASSPAVSGSYNEQFF; CDR3nt: TGTGCCAGCTCACCAGCGGTTAGCGGCTCCTACAATGAGCAGTTCTTC